The 27 T cell receptor beta chains in this list originate from one sample, sequenced in a study of T cell changes during pregnancy in multiple sclerosis. Sequenced by immunoSEQ multiplex PCR; TCRdb stores in-frame clones only, minus some. The table records about 97,000 clones, about nine tenths of them present only once. The sequencing used peripheral blood, collected in the second trimester of pregnancy. The receptor set was obtained from a female donor in good health, enrolled as a control in a pregnancy study.

The genes are TRBV5-1 and TRBJ2-2, with D perhaps matching TRBD2 (6 bases). With 3 bases removed from V and 1 base from J, the gap between germline ends came to 13 bases. Germline V gene sequence: CDR1 SGHRS, CDR2 YFSETQ. The CDR3 contains 16 residues. CDR3 sequence: CASSYKEGRNTGELFF. In DNA form, the CDR3 reads TGCGCCAGCAGCTACAAGGAGGGCAGGAACACCGGGGAGCTGTTTTTT.

This clone was detected a few times. The V gene is TRBV6-5, the J gene TRBJ1-2, with 7 bases fitting TRBD1. The CDR3 spans 13 residues. Germline V gene lookup returns CDR1 MNHEY and CDR2 SVGAGI. J gave up 7 bases and V 6 bases, and 8 bases lay outside the gene matches. CDR3 nucleotide sequence: TGTGCCAGCAGGCCGACAGGGTCTTCTGGCTACACCTTC. Its protein is CASRPTGSSGYTF.

The chain combines TRBV6-6 with TRBJ2-1; no definite D call. The germline gives CDR1 MNHNY, CDR2 SVGAGI (reference sequence). The CDR3 has 16 residues. With 0 bases removed from V and 0 bases from J, the gap between germline ends came to 9 bases. CDR3 amino acids: CASSYSTAPSYNEQFF. The DNA of the CDR3 is TGTGCCAGCAGTTACTCTACAGCACCCTCCTACAATGAGCAGTTCTTC.

V usage is TRBV6-5 and J usage is TRBJ2-7; no firm D call. Germline V gene sequence: CDR1 MNHEY, CDR2 SVGAGI. V was pared by 2 bases and J by 6 bases, with 20 bases between. The CDR3 consists of 16 residues. The CDR3 nucleotides are TGTGCCAGCAGTTACGCCCAAGTTGTTTTGCCGAGCGAGCAGTACTTC. Translation: CASSYAQVVLPSEQYF.

For this clone: This sample includes further DNA sequences coding for the same CDR3. The V call is TRBV6-6, the J call TRBJ1-2; 8 nucleotides agree with TRBD1. The CDR3 has 13 residues. The germline gives CDR1 MNHNY, CDR2 SVGAGI (reference sequence). The V gene end was trimmed by 0 bases and the J gene end by 8 bases; junction bases not matched to a gene: 2. Written as DNA, the CDR3 is TGTGCCAGCAGTTACTCGGACAGGGACGGCTACACCTTC. Translating it yields CASSYSDRDGYTF.

The J gene is TRBJ2-1, the V gene TRBV19, with 8 bases lining up with TRBD1. V lost 6 bases to trimming and J lost 3 bases; unmatched junction nucleotides: 10. The CDR3 length is 16 residues. The germline gives CDR1 LNHDA, CDR2 SQIVND (reference sequence). CDR3 in DNA: TGTGCCAGTAGCCAACTAGCAGGGGGCTTCTACAATGAGCAGTTCTTC. It specifies CASSQLAGGFYNEQFF.

The gene calls are TRBV7-9 and TRBJ2-7; 9 nucleotides line up with TRBD1. The germline gives CDR1 SEHNR, CDR2 FQNEAQ (reference sequence). V lost 3 bases, J lost 3 bases, and 6 bases stayed unmatched. There are 15 residues in the CDR3. The CDR3 coding sequence is TGTGCCAGCAGCTTTTCCGACAGGGGGATCTACGAGCAGTACTTC. Residues: CASSFSDRGIYEQYF.

The chain uses TRBV6-1 and TRBJ1-2; D is unresolved. The V gene lost 4 bases and the J gene lost 4 bases, with 13 bases spanning the gap. There are 14 residues in the CDR3. Germline V gene lookup returns CDR1 MNHNS and CDR2 SASEGT. CDR3 DNA sequence: TGTGCCAGCAGTGGCGGGTCGCCCAGCTATGGCTACACCTTC. This translates into CASSGGSPSYGYTF.

The rearrangement links TRBV15 to TRBJ2-7, with a weak D call TRBD1 (6 bases). V was shortened by 0 bases and J by 2 bases, with 8 bases between the two germline ends. This CDR3 contains 14 residues. Germline loops: CDR1 LNHNV, CDR2 YYDKDF (reference sequence). The CDR3 coding sequence is TGTGCCACCAGCAGAGAACAGGGCCCCTACGAGCAGTACTTC. Translated: CATSREQGPYEQYF.

V is TRBV19 and J is TRBJ1-2; D perhaps matches TRBD1 (6 bases). This CDR3 is 13 amino acids long. With 3 bases removed from V and 8 bases from J, the gap between germline ends came to 13 bases. CDR1 is LNHDA, CDR2 SQIVND, per germline (reference sequence). The CDR3 bases are TGTGCCAGTAGTATTCTACAGGGCTACGGCTACACCTTC. It yields the protein CASSILQGYGYTF.

In its sample, this clone was seen a few times. The J gene is TRBJ1-1, the V gene TRBV6-5; tentatively, D is TRBD1 (5 bases). The germline V and J ends were trimmed by 6 bases and 4 bases, with 18 bases remaining between them. The CDR3 sequence is 15 residues long. Per the germline V gene, CDR1 is MNHEY and CDR2 is SVGAGI. CDR3 nucleotides: TGTGCCAGCAGCCGGCAAGGGAGGGGAAGCACTGAAGCTTTCTTT. This gives the protein CASSRQGRGSTEAFF.

The J gene is TRBJ1-1, the V gene TRBV6-6; a weak D match, TRBD1 (5 bases). The CDR3 consists of 13 residues. Trimming shortened V by 6 bases and J by 4 bases, and 12 bases separated the two germline ends. Per the germline V gene, CDR1 is MNHNY and CDR2 is SVGAGI (reference sequence). CDR3 nucleotide sequence: TGTGCCAGCAGCTTTGGGGGGGGCACTGAAGCTTTCTTT. This encodes CASSFGGGTEAFF.

The chain links TRBV27 to TRBJ1-4; 9 positions match TRBD1. The junction had 3 bases not matched to a gene; V was cut back by 5 bases and J by 8 bases. The CDR3 has 13 amino acids. CDR1 and CDR2 from the germline V gene are MNHEY and SMNVEV (reference sequence). The CDR3 here is CASSDRGSEKLFF. In DNA, the CDR3 is TGTGCCAGCAGTGACAGGGGGTCGGAAAAACTGTTTTTT.

V gene TRBV7-9 combines with J gene TRBJ2-2; 8 positions match TRBD2. The CDR3 is 15 residues long. J gave up 6 bases and V 1 base, and 4 bases lay outside the gene matches. Looked up from germline, CDR1 is SEHNR and CDR2 is FQNEAQ (reference sequence). The CDR3 coding sequence is TGTGCCAGCAGCTTAGACGGGGGGGCTTCCGGGGAGCTGTTTTTT. Translated, it gives CASSLDGGASGELFF.

The chain has TRBV10-1 and TRBJ1-1; the match to TRBD1 covers 7 bases. CDR1 and CDR2 (germline): WNHNN, SYGVQD (reference sequence). Trimming took 5 bases from V and 6 from J; bases not matched to a gene: 3. This CDR3 is 12 amino acids long. CDR3 DNA: TGCGCCAGCAGTTGGACAGGTCCTGAAGCTTTCTTT. This translates into CASSWTGPEAFF.

The chain couples TRBV18 to TRBJ1-1; D gene unclear. Trimming pared 3 bases from V and 1 base from J, leaving 12 bases between. Germline values: CDR1 KGHSH, CDR2 LQKENI. The CDR3 covers 15 residues. CDR3 protein: CASSPQWERNTEAFF. CDR3 bases: TGTGCCAGCTCACCCCAATGGGAGAGGAACACTGAAGCTTTCTTT. Supplemented by reference TRBV18 and TRBJ1-1, the full variable domain reads NAGVMQNPRHLVRRRGQEARLRCSPMKGHSHVYWYRQLPEEGLKFMVYLQKENIIDESGMPKERFSAEFPKEGPSILRIQQVVRGDSAAYFCASSPQWERNTEAFFGQGTRLTVV.

The chain links TRBV7-9 to TRBJ1-2; TRBD1 might be the D (6 bases). The CDR3 runs to 13 residues. Germline CDR1 SEHNR, CDR2 FQNEAQ (reference sequence). V dropped 3 bases and J dropped 2 bases, with 7 bases sitting between them. The CDR3 DNA reads as TGTGCCAGCAGCTTTGGACAGAACTATGGCTACACCTTC. This encodes CASSFGQNYGYTF.

The chain carries TRBV25-1 and TRBJ1-2; 10 nucleotides agree with TRBD1. J lost 4 bases, V lost 0 bases, and 5 bases had no gene match. The CDR3 contains 16 residues. Germline-derived CDR1 and CDR2 are MGHDK and SYGVNS. The CDR3 sequence: CASSEYGTGVVYGYTF. The CDR3, as DNA: TGTGCCAGCAGTGAATACGGGACAGGGGTAGTCTATGGCTACACCTTC.

This chain uses TRBV7-2 with TRBJ2-7; D unresolved. Germline-derived CDR1 and CDR2 are SGHTA and FQGNSA. V was cut by 6 bases and J by 3 bases, with 6 bases left in between. This CDR3 is 11 amino acids long. CDR3 protein: CASRALYEQYF. DNA of the CDR3: TGTGCCAGCAGGGCCCTCTACGAGCAGTACTTC.

The rearrangement links TRBV5-5 to TRBJ1-2; 8 nucleotides line up with TRBD1. The CDR3 has 14 residues. Germline lookup yields CDR1 SGHKS and CDR2 YYEKEE (reference sequence). After removal of 0 bases from V and 6 bases from J, the junction contained 4 bases not matched to a gene. The CDR3 region has the DNA TGTGCCAGCAGCTTGGCCTGGGACAGGCATGGCTACACCTTC. Translated, it gives CASSLAWDRHGYTF.

The chain has TRBV28 and TRBJ1-5; D gene ambiguous. Germline loops: CDR1 MDHEN, CDR2 SYDVKM. V lost 8 bases and J lost 2, with 25 bases in between. The length of the CDR3 is 18 residues. CDR3 nucleotide sequence: TGTGCCAGCGCCTCAAAGGGAGGAATTATTATTGGCAATCAGCCCCAGCATTTT. It yields the protein CASASKGGIIIGNQPQHF.

The chain employs TRBV4-3 and TRBJ1-1; a possible D gene is TRBD1 (6 bases). Trimming removed 4 bases at V and 7 bases at J, with 16 bases between. Germline loops: CDR1 LGHNA, CDR2 YSLEER. This CDR3 contains 14 residues. The CDR3 spells CASSPRRGALEAFF. The DNA of the CDR3 is TGCGCCAGCAGCCCTCGTCGGGGGGCCCTTGAAGCTTTCTTT.

This sequence joins TRBV27 and TRBJ1-2; the D is unclear. Germline V gives CDR1 MNHEY, CDR2 SMNVEV (reference sequence). The CDR3 spans 14 residues. The V and J ends lost 0 bases and 2 bases respectively, with 7 bases between them. This CDR3 reads CASSLSRQNYGYTF. The CDR3 DNA sequence: TGTGCCAGCAGTTTATCGCGGCAGAACTATGGCTACACCTTC.

As to this clone: A read error may produce the germline difference seen at one junction end. This chain connects TRBV5-4 to TRBJ2-5; 7 nucleotides line up with TRBD1. The CDR3 contains 14 residues. In germline, CDR1 is SGHNT, CDR2 YYREEE (reference sequence). The CDR3 coding sequence is TGTGCCAGCAGCTTAGCCACAGGGGTAGAGGCCCAGTACTTC. Translation: CASSLATGVEAQYF.

The rearrangement joins TRBV11-2 to TRBJ2-7; 8 positions match TRBD1. V gave up 5 bases and J gave up 5 bases; unmatched junction bases: 5. The CDR3 extends over 13 amino acids. Germline V gene sequence: CDR1 SGHAT, CDR2 FQNNGV. CDR3 in amino acids: CASSLDRDHEQYF. The CDR3 DNA follows: TGTGCCAGCAGCCTGGACAGGGACCACGAGCAGTACTTC.

This clone has a single count. J is TRBJ2-3 and V is TRBV9, with 7 positions matching TRBD2. CDR1 and CDR2 from the germline V gene are SGDLS and YYNGEE. V trimming: 0 bases; J trimming: 2 bases; junction bases outside the gene matches: 6. The CDR3 runs to 16 residues. CDR3 protein: CASSVVPSGVTDTQYF. For the CDR3, the DNA is TGTGCCAGCAGCGTAGTACCCAGCGGGGTCACAGATACGCAGTATTTT.

V and J are TRBV7-9 and TRBJ2-7, with D possibly being TRBD2 (6 bases). The CDR3 is 16 amino acids. Per the germline V gene, CDR1 is SEHNR and CDR2 is FQNEAQ (reference sequence). The V end was cut by 4 bases, the J end by 3 bases, with 19 bases between. CDR3 in amino acids: CASSSSGGAGFYEQYF. The CDR3 DNA reads TGTGCCAGCAGCTCCTCGGGCGGGGCCGGTTTCTACGAGCAGTACTTC.